These 26 T cell receptor beta chains originate from one sample sequenced in a study of OX40 agonist ivuxolimab in advanced cancers. The method was immunoSEQ multiplex PCR; TCRdb's version includes in-frame clones alone and lacks a portion of them. The table has about 84,000 clones, roughly nine tenths seen once. The material was CD4+ or CD8+ T cells sorted from blood, obtained in a trial of the OX40 agonist ivuxolimab. The receptors derive from an adult with an advanced solid tumor such as melanoma, head and neck, liver or kidney cancer.

The chain employs TRBV5-1 and TRBJ2-4, with 8 bases fitting TRBD1. The V segment lost 1 base and the J segment 5 bases; nucleotides outside the gene matches: 8. The CDR3 extends over 16 amino acids. Germline V gene sequence: CDR1 SGHRS, CDR2 YFSETQ. Here the CDR3 DNA reads TGCGCCAGCAGCTTGAGCCTAGGGACAGGCCAAAACATTCAGTACTTC. Protein: CASSLSLGTGQNIQYF.

This clone was seen just once. The CDR3 region is CASSHKAGPTNEKLFF. CDR3 sequence (DNA): TGTGCCAGCAGTCACAAGGCAGGGCCAACTAATGAAAAACTGTTTTTT. The chain couples TRBV27 to TRBJ1-4, with D possibly being TRBD1 (5 bases). Germline CDR1 reads MNHEY; CDR2 reads SMNVEV (reference sequence). The CDR3 spans 16 residues. Trimming took off 5 bases at V and 0 bases at J, with 13 bases between the two ends.

The chain uses TRBV5-1 and TRBJ1-4; 9 bases map to TRBD1. Germline V lookup: CDR1 SGHRS, CDR2 YFSETQ. After removal of 4 bases from V and 8 bases from J, the junction contained 12 bases not matched to a gene. This CDR3 region has 16 residues. The CDR3 sequence is CASSLPQQGAGEKLFF. The DNA for the CDR3 is TGCGCCAGCAGCCTCCCCCAACAGGGGGCGGGGGAAAAACTGTTTTTT.

The gene calls are TRBV5-1 and TRBJ1-4; D remains ambiguous. CDR3 length: 13 residues. Trimming removed 2 bases from V and 4 bases from J, with 6 bases in between. Germline CDR1 and CDR2: SGHRS and YFSETQ. The CDR3 protein is CASSLGYNEKLFF. The CDR3 DNA follows: TGCGCCAGCAGCTTAGGGTATAATGAAAAACTGTTTTTT. The whole variable domain, remainder taken from reference TRBV5-1 and TRBJ1-4, is KAGVTQTPRYLIKTRGQQVTLSCSPISGHRSVSWYQQTPGQGLQFLFEYFSETQRNKGNFPGRFSGRQFSNSRSEMNVSTLELGDSALYLCASSLGYNEKLFFGSGTQLSVL.

The gene calls are TRBV6-1 and TRBJ2-3, with 7 bases matching TRBD2. The length of the CDR3 is 15 residues. Germline trimming cut 5 bases from V and 0 bases from J; bases unmatched to any gene: 5. From germline, CDR1 is MNHNS and CDR2 SASEGT. CDR3 DNA sequence: TGTGCCAGCAGTCGACTAGCAGCTAGCACAGATACGCAGTATTTT. This codes for CASSRLAASTDTQYF.

The chain combines TRBV6-4 with TRBJ1-2; TRBD1 might be the D (6 bases). Germline-derived CDR1 and CDR2 are MRHNA and SNTAGT. The CDR3 is made up of 14 amino acids. CDR3 nucleotide sequence: TGTGGTCGGTGGTGGGGGCATTCGGGCTATGGCTACACCTTC. Translated: CGRWWGHSGYGYTF.

J is TRBJ1-1 and V is TRBV15, with D unresolved. The CDR3 consists of 12 residues. Germline assignment: CDR1 LNHNV and CDR2 YYDKDF (reference sequence). Trimming took 6 bases from V and 8 from J, leaving 13 bases between them. This CDR3 reads CATRNPAREAFF. In DNA, the CDR3 is TGTGCCACCAGGAACCCGGCCAGAGAAGCTTTCTTT. The full variable domain, its missing parts supplied by reference TRBV15 and TRBJ1-1, is DAMVIQNPRYQVTQFGKPVTLSCSQTLNHNVMYWYQQKSSQAPKLLFHYYDKDFNNEADTPDNFQSRRPNTSFCFLDIRSPGLGDTAMYLCATRNPAREAFFGQGTRLTVV.

This rearrangement joins TRBV5-3 to TRBJ1-2, with D unclear. TRBV5-3 is sorted into the ORF group, with uncertain function. This CDR3 spans 15 amino acids. Trimming left V 0 bases short and J 1 base short, with 10 bases between. The CDR3 protein is CARSLAGHYNYGYTF. DNA for the CDR3: TGTGCCAGAAGCTTGGCCGGGCATTATAACTATGGCTACACCTTC.

V usage is TRBV7-7 and J usage is TRBJ2-1; TRBD2 matches 12 bases. V lost 5 bases, J lost 4 bases, and 6 bases stayed unmatched. Germline CDR1 and CDR2: SSHAT and FNYEAQ (reference sequence). CDR3 length: 16 amino acids. CDR3 in amino acids: CASSVTSGSAYNEQFF. CDR3 nucleotide sequence: TGTGCCAGCAGCGTGACTAGCGGGAGTGCATACAATGAGCAGTTCTTC.

The V and J genes are TRBV7-8 and TRBJ1-2; no reliable D call. The V gene's germline CDR1 is SGHVS and CDR2 FQNEAQ. Trimming took off 1 base at V and 4 bases at J, with 7 bases between the two ends. CDR3 length equals 13 residues. CDR3 in amino acids: CASSLGGSYGYTF. DNA for the CDR3: TGTGCCAGCAGCTTAGGGGGTAGCTATGGCTACACCTTC.

This clone showed up just once. This sequence joins TRBV30 and TRBJ2-7, with 9 bases lining up with TRBD1. There are 14 residues in the CDR3. Germline CDR1 is GTSNPN and CDR2 is SVGIG (reference sequence). V lost 2 bases, J lost 4 bases, and 6 bases stayed unmatched. CDR3 DNA sequence: TGTGCCTGGAGTCCACCCGGGACAGGGTACGAGCAGTACTTC. Protein sequence: CAWSPPGTGYEQYF.

V gene TRBV5-8 combines with J gene TRBJ1-6; D unresolved. This CDR3 contains 13 residues. Trimming left V 3 bases short and J 8 bases short, with 9 bases between. Germline V gene data show CDR1 as SGHTS and CDR2 as YDEGEE. CDR3 loop: CASSSWAYSPLHF. The CDR3 nucleotides read TGTGCCAGCAGCTCGTGGGCTTATTCACCCCTCCACTTT.

The chain uses TRBV28 and TRBJ1-4; 7 bases agree with TRBD1. Germline V gives CDR1 MDHEN, CDR2 SYDVKM. CDR3 length: 15 amino acids. After removal of 3 bases from V and 5 bases from J, the junction contained 6 bases not matched to a gene. The CDR3 loop reads CASSFADRVNEKLFF. CDR3 in DNA: TGTGCCAGCAGTTTTGCCGACAGGGTCAATGAAAAACTGTTTTTT.

This sequence joins TRBV2 and TRBJ1-1; D is undetermined. V lost 6 bases to trimming and J lost 8 bases, with 4 bases between them. The CDR3 spans 9 residues. The germline V gene encodes CDR1 SNHLY and CDR2 FYNNEI. The CDR3 spells CASRREAFF. The CDR3 DNA reads TGTGCCAGCAGACGGGAAGCTTTCTTT.

This clone appeared once. The rearrangement joins TRBV27 to TRBJ2-5; D perhaps matches TRBD2 (6 bases). The V gene lost 6 bases and the J gene lost 5 bases, with 13 bases spanning the gap. The CDR3 contains 13 residues. Germline loops: CDR1 MNHEY, CDR2 SMNVEV (reference sequence). The CDR3 region is CASSRSGWETQYF. The DNA for the CDR3 is TGTGCCAGCAGCCGTAGCGGTTGGGAGACCCAGTACTTC.

The gene calls are TRBV6-5 and TRBJ2-1; 8 bases are shared with TRBD1. The length of the CDR3 is 14 residues. Trimming cost V 6 bases and J 7 bases; bases outside gene matches: 8. Per germline, CDR1 MNHEY and CDR2 SVGAGI. CDR3 sequence (DNA): TGTGCCAGCAGCCAGACAGGGGCGAAAAATGAGCAGTTCTTC. Protein sequence: CASSQTGAKNEQFF.

This clone appeared a single time. The chain is built from TRBV19 and TRBJ1-1; D is undetermined. Trimming removed 4 bases from V and 2 bases from J, with 17 bases in between. CDR1 LNHDA and CDR2 SQIVND come from the germline V gene (reference sequence). This CDR3 is 16 amino acids long. The chain's CDR3 is CASSTLPGGANTEAFF. The CDR3 bases are TGTGCCAGTAGTACGCTCCCTGGCGGAGCAAACACTGAAGCTTTCTTT.

V usage is TRBV28 and J usage is TRBJ1-5; 8 positions agree with TRBD1. J gave up 0 bases and V 7 bases, and 5 bases lay outside the gene matches. CDR3 length: 15 amino acids. Germline values: CDR1 MDHEN, CDR2 SYDVKM. For the CDR3, the DNA is TGTGCCAGCATCACAGGGGGGTATAGCAATCAGCCCCAGCATTTT. It translates to CASITGGYSNQPQHF.

The chain combines TRBV7-2 with TRBJ2-7; D gene ambiguous. There are 13 residues in the CDR3. V lost 1 base to trimming and J lost 1 base, with 5 bases between them. CDR1 SGHTA and CDR2 FQGNSA come from the germline V gene. CDR3 sequence: CASSLDRSYEQYF. CDR3 in DNA: TGTGCCAGCAGCTTAGATCGGTCCTACGAGCAGTACTTC.

The chain has TRBV19 and TRBJ2-2; D not certain. There are 13 residues in the CDR3. The germline gives CDR1 LNHDA, CDR2 SQIVND (reference sequence). The V gene lost 5 bases and the J gene lost 2 bases, with 6 bases spanning the gap. The CDR3 DNA follows: TGTGCCAGTAGTCCCAGCAACACCGGGGAGCTGTTTTTT. Translating gives CASSPSNTGELFF.

This clone was recorded only once. At one end, the junction sequence differs from germline, possibly due to a read error. The J gene is TRBJ2-1, the V gene TRBV15; TRBD2 aligns across 8 bases. CDR3 length: 15 amino acids. Germline V gene lookup returns CDR1 LNHNV and CDR2 YYDKDF (reference sequence). The CDR3 nucleotides are TGTGCCACCAGCTCCCGGACTAGCTCCCACAATGAGCAGTTCTTC. It encodes CATSSRTSSHNEQFF.

The genes are TRBV30 and TRBJ2-1; 7 bases are shared with TRBD2. From germline, CDR1 is GTSNPN and CDR2 SVGIG (reference sequence). The CDR3 consists of 14 residues. V was pared by 5 bases and J by 4 bases, with 8 bases of the junction left unmatched. CDR3: CAWSGGTVYNEQFF. CDR3 coding DNA: TGTGCCTGGTCCGGGGGGACGGTTTACAATGAGCAGTTCTTC. Full variable domain (outside the CDR3, taken from reference TRBV30 and TRBJ2-1): SQTIHQWPATLVQPVGSPLSLECTVEGTSNPNLYWYRQAAGRGLQLLFYSVGIGQISSEVPQNLSASRPQDRQFILSSKKLLLSDSGFYLCAWSGGTVYNEQFFGPGTRLTVL.

This chain uses TRBV18 with TRBJ2-2; 11 bases map to TRBD2. The germline CDR1 and CDR2 sequences are KGHSH and LQKENI. This CDR3 contains 16 residues. Trimming cost V 2 bases and J 4 bases; bases outside gene matches: 3. The CDR3 sequence is CASSPLTSGITGELFF. DNA for the CDR3: TGTGCCAGCTCACCATTGACTAGCGGGATCACCGGGGAGCTGTTTTTT. The complete variable domain, with remaining parts taken from reference TRBV18 and TRBJ2-2, reads NAGVMQNPRHLVRRRGQEARLRCSPMKGHSHVYWYRQLPEEGLKFMVYLQKENIIDESGMPKERFSAEFPKEGPSILRIQQVVRGDSAAYFCASSPLTSGITGELFFGEGSRLTVL.

In its sample, this clone was seen a few times. The rearrangement uses TRBV18 and TRBJ1-1; a possible D gene is TRBD1 (5 bases). CDR1 is KGHSH, CDR2 LQKENI, per germline. The ends were cut back, 1 base at V and 1 base at J, with 7 bases in the middle. CDR3 size: 14 residues. The CDR3 nucleotides are TGTGCCAGCTCACCACGCGACAGGAACACTGAAGCTTTCTTT. Translating gives CASSPRDRNTEAFF.

This sequence joins TRBV7-8 and TRBJ1-1, with D unclear. Germline values: CDR1 SGHVS, CDR2 FQNEAQ. This CDR3 spans 17 amino acids. Deletions cut 5 bases from V and 4 bases from J, with 23 bases between. As DNA, the CDR3 is TGTGCCAGCAGCCCCCGGGTCCACCTACGGGAGTTCACTGAAGCTTTCTTT. This gives the protein CASSPRVHLREFTEAFF.

The chain employs TRBV6-1 and TRBJ2-7, with 9 bases aligning to TRBD1. The CDR3 covers 14 residues. Germline trimming cut 8 bases from V and 6 bases from J; bases unmatched to any gene: 11. Germline V gene data show CDR1 as MNHNS and CDR2 as SASEGT. CDR3 amino acids: CASEHRDRASEQYF. The CDR3 DNA reads TGTGCCAGCGAGCACCGGGACAGGGCCTCCGAGCAGTACTTC.